The 26 T cell receptor beta chains in this list originate from one sample, sequenced in a study of regulatory T cells in long-lasting Graves disease (dated by TCRdb to the early 2020s). Library method: multiplex PCR. Sequenced using an Illumina HiSeq 4000. To build TCR beta libraries, CDR3 regions were amplified by Arm-PCR using iRepertoire HTBI primers. TCRdb redid the processing of the public reads, applying fastp at Q25 and MiXCR, and retained in-frame beta chains. One record per CDR3 amino acid sequence lists the most common genes and DNA. This sample lists hundreds of thousands of distinct CDR3 sequences; about 12% were detected once. Jointly, the top ten make up almost 9% of the sample. The sample's time point label is to be understood as: newly diagnosed GD, antithyroid drugs for less than 3 months. RNA was extracted from PBMCs in TRIzol for both TCR sequencing and RNA sequencing. The same data also went into a second study, on T cells in Graves' hyperthyroidism and ophthalmopathy.

The sequenced sample was peripheral blood mononuclear cells (PBMCs), obtained at new diagnosis, from a patient treated with antithyroid drugs. The source is a woman under 40 with Graves disease. Donor details come from another sample of the same person, matched by shared clones.

This clonotype was observed at least ten times. The chain recombines TRBV29-1 with TRBJ2-1; D is perhaps TRBD1 (5 bases). The CDR3 loop spans 13 amino acids. V was shortened by 3 bases and J by 3 bases, with 9 bases between the two germline ends. CDR1 and CDR2 (germline): SQVTM, ANQGSEA. The CDR3 sequence is CSVDRQIYNEQFF. DNA for the CDR3: TGCAGCGTTGATCGACAGATCTACAATGAGCAGTTCTTC.

This clonotype has ten or more counts. The V and J genes are TRBV2 and TRBJ2-2, with TRBD1 matching 9 bases. V trimming: 6 bases; J trimming: 4 bases; junction bases outside the gene matches: 6. From germline, CDR1 is SNHLY and CDR2 FYNNEI. The CDR3 covers 15 residues. In nucleotides, the CDR3 is TGTGCCAGCAGCGAACAGGGGGCGAGCACCGGGGAGCTGTTTTTT. It specifies CASSEQGASTGELFF. The variable domain in full, with the rest retrieved from reference TRBV2 and TRBJ2-2, is EPEVTQTPSHQVTQMGQEVILRCVPISNHLYFYWYRQILGQKVEFLVSFYNNEISEKSEIFDDQFSVERPDGSNFTLKIRSTKLEDSAMYFCASSEQGASTGELFFGEGSRLTVL.

This clonotype came up many times. The gene calls are TRBV2 and TRBJ1-2; D unresolved. The CDR3 loop spans 12 amino acids. Per the germline V gene, CDR1 is SNHLY and CDR2 is FYNNEI. Trimming stripped 4 bases from V and 8 bases from J, with 11 bases between. CDR3 loop: CASSGLFGGYTF. Written as DNA, the CDR3 is TGTGCCAGCAGTGGTCTCTTTGGCGGCTACACCTTC.

This clonotype has at least ten counts. The chain combines TRBV30 with TRBJ2-1; TRBD2 aligns across 9 bases. Germline V gene lookup returns CDR1 GTSNPN and CDR2 SVGIG (reference sequence). V lost 3 bases to trimming and J lost 8 bases; unmatched junction nucleotides: 8. The CDR3 sequence is 14 residues long. In DNA form, the CDR3 reads TGTGCCTGGAGCGGGACTAGCTGGGTATATGAGCAGTTCTTC. Protein product: CAWSGTSWVYEQFF. Full variable domain (remainder filled in from reference TRBV30 and TRBJ2-1): SQTIHQWPATLVQPVGSPLSLECTVEGTSNPNLYWYRQAAGRGLQLLFYSVGIGQISSEVPQNLSASRPQDRQFILSSKKLLLSDSGFYLCAWSGTSWVYEQFFGPGTRLTVL.

This clonotype was found many times. This rearrangement joins TRBV2 to TRBJ2-5, with D perhaps TRBD2 (9 bases). Trimming left V 8 bases short and J 5 bases short, with 30 bases between. Germline CDR1 and CDR2: SNHLY and FYNNEI. The CDR3 loop spans 18 amino acids. The CDR3 DNA reads as TGTGCCAGCCGGGGGCAGGGGGCTACGCGGGAGGGCCCCGAGACCCAGTACTTC. It specifies CASRGQGATREGPETQYF.

V is TRBV20-1 and J is TRBJ2-1; TRBD2 agrees at 9 bases. The CDR3 loop spans 16 amino acids. From germline, CDR1 is DFQATT and CDR2 SNEGSKA (reference sequence). Trimming took 2 bases from V and 9 from J; bases not matched to a gene: 14. The CDR3 is CSARRGASGVEGEQFF. The CDR3, as DNA: TGCAGTGCTAGAAGGGGGGCTAGCGGGGTAGAGGGTGAGCAGTTCTTC.

This clonotype was observed many times. The chain uses TRBV30 and TRBJ1-5, with D perhaps TRBD1 (5 bases). CDR1 is GTSNPN, CDR2 SVGIG, per germline (reference sequence). The CDR3 covers 13 residues. The V gene lost 2 bases and the J gene lost 2 bases, with 7 bases spanning the gap. CDR3 DNA: TGTGCCTGGAGTCTACAGGGCAATCAGCCCCAGCATTTT. This sequence encodes CAWSLQGNQPQHF.

This clonotype was detected only a few times. A much larger clone sits a single nucleotide away, making a read error possible. This rearrangement joins TRBV5-5 to TRBJ2-1; D is perhaps TRBD1 (5 bases). The CDR3 loop spans 14 amino acids. Between the trimmed V and J ends, which lost 4 bases and 4 bases, there was a span of 12 bases. Per germline, CDR1 SGHKS and CDR2 YYEKEE (reference sequence). The CDR3 protein is CASSAGLRYNEQFF. CDR3 sequence (DNA): TGTGCCAGCAGCGCAGGGTTGCGGTACAATGAGCAGTTCTTC.

As to this clonotype: Compared with germline, one end of the junction differs, possibly owing to a read error. This rearrangement joins TRBV11-2 to TRBJ2-1; unclear D gene. The CDR3 runs to 13 residues. Germline V gene sequence: CDR1 SGHAT, CDR2 FQNNGV. CDR3 loop: CASSQGPDNEQFF. The CDR3 DNA sequence: TGCGCCAGCAGCCAAGGCCCCGACAATGAGCAGTTCTTC.

This clonotype has at least ten counts. The gene calls are TRBV2 and TRBJ2-2, with 7 bases that match TRBD2. CDR1 and CDR2 (germline): SNHLY, FYNNEI. This CDR3 contains 16 residues. With V trimmed by 7 bases and J by 7 bases, 15 bases remained unmatched. CDR3 nucleotide sequence: TGTGCCAGCACCAGGAGGATGACTAGCAGACGCGGGGAGCTGTTTTTT. As protein: CASTRRMTSRRGELFF.

This clonotype was observed at least ten times. The rearrangement uses TRBV20-1 and TRBJ2-7; D gene unclear. CDR3 size: 13 residues. Germline CDR1 is DFQATT and CDR2 is SNEGSKA (reference sequence). V was pared by 1 base and J by 2 bases, with 9 bases between. The CDR3 is CSARARRTYEQYF. As DNA, the CDR3 is TGCAGTGCTAGAGCACGTAGAACCTACGAGCAGTACTTC.

This clonotype came up many times. The chain is built from TRBV20-1 and TRBJ2-1, with 7 nucleotides matching TRBD2. The length of the CDR3 is 17 residues. Germline CDR1 DFQATT, CDR2 SNEGSKA (reference sequence). J gave up 6 bases and V 0 bases, and 14 bases lay outside the gene matches. CDR3 sequence (DNA): TGCAGTGCTAGAGATCTAACGGTCGCGGGAGCCCTCAATGAGCAGTTCTTC. It translates to CSARDLTVAGALNEQFF.

J is TRBJ2-2 and V is TRBV7-9; D not certain. Trimming pared 2 bases from V and 5 bases from J, leaving 9 bases between. Germline CDR1 SEHNR, CDR2 FQNEAQ (reference sequence). The CDR3 has 14 amino acids. Here the CDR3 reads CASSLPWITGELFF. CDR3 DNA sequence: TGTGCCAGCAGCTTACCTTGGATAACCGGGGAGCTGTTTTTT.

There are a few counts of this clonotype. This sequence joins TRBV20-1 and TRBJ2-7; 9 nucleotides match TRBD1. The CDR3 has 13 residues. Trimming cost V 5 bases and J 2 bases; bases outside gene matches: 4. Germline V CDR1 and CDR2: DFQATT, SNEGSKA (reference sequence). DNA of the CDR3: TGCAGTGCTGCGGACAGGGGTACCTACGAGCAGTACTTC. It codes for CSAADRGTYEQYF.

This clonotype was observed many times. The chain employs TRBV6-1 and TRBJ1-5; TRBD1 is a possible D gene (6 bases). The CDR3 totals 16 residues. Germline V CDR1 and CDR2: MNHNS, SASEGT. V was pared by 7 bases and J by 0 bases, with 16 bases between. The CDR3 nucleotides are TGTGCCAGCACCGTATCAAGGACAGTTAGCAATCAGCCCCAGCATTTT. This codes for CASTVSRTVSNQPQHF.

V is TRBV20-1 and J is TRBJ2-3; D possibly corresponds to TRBD2 (5 bases). Germline V gives CDR1 DFQATT, CDR2 SNEGSKA (reference sequence). The CDR3 is made up of 15 amino acids. V dropped 2 bases and J dropped 4 bases, with 16 bases sitting between them. As DNA, the CDR3 is TGCAGTGCTAGAACACGCCAGGACTTGTCAGATACGCAGTATTTT. Its protein is CSARTRQDLSDTQYF.

The CDR3 sequence is CASSVFASGRADFGNEQFF. In nucleotides, the CDR3 is TGTGCCAGCAGCGTGTTTGCCAGCGGGAGGGCCGATTTCGGAAATGAGCAGTTCTTC. V is TRBV9 and J is TRBJ2-1, with 10 bases aligning to TRBD2. The CDR3 sequence is 19 residues long. Unmatched junction bases numbered 18, after V lost 2 bases and J lost 7 bases. CDR1 and CDR2 from the germline V gene are SGDLS and YYNGEE.

In this sample, this clonotype turned up once. Given a much more abundant clone one base away, this may be a read error. The V and J genes are TRBV27 and TRBJ2-2; 12 bases line up with TRBD2. CDR1 and CDR2 (germline): MNHEY, SMNVEV (reference sequence). The CDR3 has 19 residues. CDR3 sequence: CPSSLRLAGGPRNTGELFF. In DNA form, the CDR3 reads TGTCCCAGCAGTTTACGGCTAGCGGGAGGGCCTAGAAACACCGGGGAGCTGTTTTTT.

This clonotype has only a few counts. This CDR3 fails to terminate in the conserved phenylalanine or tryptophan, so it likely reflects a read error. The rearrangement links TRBV29-1 to TRBJ2-7; D is perhaps TRBD1 (6 bases). Trimming removed 4 bases from V and 2 bases from J, with 12 bases in between. Germline lookup yields CDR1 SQVTM and CDR2 ANQGSEA. The CDR3 covers 13 residues. CDR3 bases: TGCAGCGTTGTCCCCGGGGACACCTACGAGCAGTACTCC. Translated: CSVVPGDTYEQYS.

This clonotype was seen at least ten times. This rearrangement joins TRBV11-2 to TRBJ2-3; 8 positions match TRBD1. This CDR3 is 14 amino acids long. Germline V gene lookup returns CDR1 SGHAT and CDR2 FQNNGV. Trimming took 0 bases from V and 4 from J; bases not matched to a gene: 0. The CDR3 reads CASSLDRGPDTQYF. In DNA form, the CDR3 reads TGTGCCAGCAGCTTAGACAGGGGGCCAGATACGCAGTATTTT.

Many counts were recorded for this clonotype. The chain employs TRBV10-3 and TRBJ1-1; tentative D call: TRBD1 (6 bases). Germline CDR1 reads ENHRY; CDR2 reads SYGVKD. Trimming cost V 2 bases and J 6 bases, with 13 bases left between them. The CDR3 length is 14 residues. The CDR3 here is CAISEINRAAEAFF. The CDR3 nucleotides read TGTGCCATCAGTGAGATAAACAGGGCCGCTGAAGCTTTCTTT.

The table lists this clonotype with many counts. CDR3 coding DNA: TGTGCCAGCAGTTCTACCCCTGGAGGGAATTCACCCCTCCACTTT. Translation: CASSSTPGGNSPLHF. The chain employs TRBV12-3 or TRBV12-4 and TRBJ1-6, with no clear D. V was pared by 4 bases and J by 7 bases, with 14 bases between. This CDR3 is built from 15 residues.

The chain combines TRBV6-1 with TRBJ1-6; D is unclear. Germline CDR1 and CDR2: MNHNS and SASEGT. The CDR3 covers 12 residues. Trimming cost V 7 bases and J 4 bases, with 5 bases left between them. Here the CDR3 DNA reads TGTGCCAGCATGGATTATAATTCACCCCTCCACTTT. It specifies CASMDYNSPLHF.

This clonotype has ten or more counts. The chain carries TRBV12-3 or TRBV12-4 and TRBJ2-2; D ambiguous. The germline V and J ends were trimmed by 6 bases and 0 bases, with 23 bases remaining between them. This CDR3 has 19 amino acids. The CDR3 coding sequence is TGTGCCAGCAGCTCGTTGAGTTATGTGGGGAACTCGAACACCGGGGAGCTGTTTTTT. Protein product: CASSSLSYVGNSNTGELFF.

This clonotype was picked up a small number of times. Here the CDR3 DNA reads TGCAGTGCTAGTCCGTGGCAGCTAGGCGCTAACTATGGCTACACCTTC. This codes for CSASPWQLGANYGYTF. The chain has TRBV20-1 and TRBJ1-2, with unresolved D. V was cut by 3 bases and J by 0 bases, with 17 bases left in between. Germline CDR1 and CDR2: DFQATT and SNEGSKA (reference sequence). This CDR3 spans 16 amino acids.

This clonotype was counted between two and nine times. The gene calls are TRBV19 and TRBJ1-3, with D uncertain. This CDR3 region has 14 residues. V was clipped by 11 bases and J by 4 bases, with 18 bases between them. From germline, CDR1 is LNHDA and CDR2 SQIVND (reference sequence). The CDR3 sequence: CAAAWDLSGNTIYF. For the CDR3, the DNA is TGTGCCGCGGCCTGGGATCTTAGCGGAAACACCATATATTTT. Full variable domain (missing parts from reference TRBV19 and TRBJ1-3): DGGITQSPKYLFRKEGQNVTLSCEQNLNHDAMYWYRQDPGQGLRLIYYSQIVNDFQKGDIAEGYSVSREKKESFPLTVTSAQKNPTAFYLCAAAWDLSGNTIYFGEGSWLTVV.